The source of this TCR beta chain is a study of cytomegalovirus exposure and HLA in healthy donors. Each of the donors was a healthy bone marrow donor. Researchers ran the PCR with 60 Vbeta and 13 Jbeta primers. Profiling relied on immunoSEQ multiplex PCR, and the TCRdb table lists in-frame clones only, not all of them. This table has 90,000 to 120,000 clones, around four fifths appearing once. The sample consisted of PBMCs. The TCR was taken from a man younger than 40 in good health and CMV-seronegative.

CDR3 amino acids: CASSLGRGSSYNEQFF. The DNA for the CDR3 is TGCGCCAGCAGCTTGGGTCGCGGGAGCTCCTACAATGAGCAGTTCTTC. The chain recombines TRBV5-1 with TRBJ2-1, with 7 bases that match TRBD2. The CDR3 length is 16 residues. Per the germline V gene, CDR1 is SGHRS and CDR2 is YFSETQ. With 0 bases clipped from V and 0 bases from J, the junction kept 3 bases outside the gene matches.